One sample yielded the 3 T cell receptor beta chains listed below, sequenced in a study of cytomegalovirus exposure and HLA in healthy donors. Produced via immunoSEQ multiplex PCR; TCRdb's table is partial and in-frame only. The sample yields about 260,000 clones, about nine tenths seen once. Sequencing was carried out using PBMCs. These receptor sequences come from a woman in her twenties or thirties in good health and CMV-seronegative.

This clone was seen a few times. The DNA for the CDR3 is TGTGCCACCAGCAAGCAAGCGTCGGGCTCCTATGGCTACACCTTC. Amino acids: CATSKQASGSYGYTF. The J gene is TRBJ1-2, the V gene TRBV15; D is unresolved. In germline, CDR1 is LNHNV, CDR2 YYDKDF (reference sequence). The CDR3 covers 15 residues. With 4 bases removed from V and 4 bases from J, the gap between germline ends came to 16 bases.

V and J are TRBV2 and TRBJ2-7; 11 positions match TRBD2. Germline lookup yields CDR1 SNHLY and CDR2 FYNNEI. Trimming took 1 base from V and 4 from J; bases not matched to a gene: 3. This CDR3 region has 15 residues. CDR3 amino acids: CASSEVTSGNYEQYF. The CDR3 nucleotides read TGTGCCAGCAGTGAAGTGACTAGCGGGAATTACGAGCAGTACTTC.

V gene TRBV30 combines with J gene TRBJ2-5; 9 nucleotides agree with TRBD2. The germline gives CDR1 GTSNPN, CDR2 SVGIG (reference sequence). The ends lost 0 bases at V and 5 bases at J; junction bases unmatched: 7. CDR3 length equals 15 residues. CDR3 DNA sequence: TGTGCCTGGAGTGTTTTGGCTAGCGGGAAGGAGACCCAGTACTTC. Its protein is CAWSVLASGKETQYF.